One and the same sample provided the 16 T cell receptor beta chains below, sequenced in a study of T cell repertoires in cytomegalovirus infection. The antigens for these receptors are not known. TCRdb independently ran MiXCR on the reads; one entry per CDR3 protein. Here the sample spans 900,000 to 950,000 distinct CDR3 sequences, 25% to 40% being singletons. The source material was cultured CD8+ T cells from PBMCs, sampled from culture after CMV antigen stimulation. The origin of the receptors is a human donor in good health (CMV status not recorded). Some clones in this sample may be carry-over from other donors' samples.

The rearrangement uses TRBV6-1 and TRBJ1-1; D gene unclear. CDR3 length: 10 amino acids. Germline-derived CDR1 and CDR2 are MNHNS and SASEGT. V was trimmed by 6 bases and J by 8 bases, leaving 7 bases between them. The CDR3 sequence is CASRGYEAFF. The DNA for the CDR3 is TGTGCCAGCAGGGGGTACGAAGCTTTCTTT.

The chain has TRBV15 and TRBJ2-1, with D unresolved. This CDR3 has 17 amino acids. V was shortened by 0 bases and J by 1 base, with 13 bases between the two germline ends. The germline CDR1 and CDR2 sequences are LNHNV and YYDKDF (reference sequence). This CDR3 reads CATSRDKTILSYNEQFF. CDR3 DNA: TGTGCCACCAGCAGAGATAAAACCATCTTGTCCTACAATGAGCAGTTCTTC.

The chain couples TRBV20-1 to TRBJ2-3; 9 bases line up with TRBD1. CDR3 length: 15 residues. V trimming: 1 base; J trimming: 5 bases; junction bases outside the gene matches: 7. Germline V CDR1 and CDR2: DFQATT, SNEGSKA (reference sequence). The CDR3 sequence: CSARGVYRGRDTQYF. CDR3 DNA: TGCAGTGCTAGAGGGGTTTACAGGGGGCGAGATACGCAGTATTTT.

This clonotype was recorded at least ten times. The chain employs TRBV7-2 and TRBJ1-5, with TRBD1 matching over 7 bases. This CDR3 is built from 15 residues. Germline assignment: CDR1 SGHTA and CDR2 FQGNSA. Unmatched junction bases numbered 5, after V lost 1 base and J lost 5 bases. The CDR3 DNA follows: TGTGCCAGCAGCTTAGGAGTAGGGGGCTATCAGCCCCAGCATTTT. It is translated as CASSLGVGGYQPQHF. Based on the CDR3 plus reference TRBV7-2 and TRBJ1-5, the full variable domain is GAGVSQSPSNKVTEKGKDVELRCDPISGHTALYWYRQSLGQGLEFLIYFQGNSAPDKSGLPSDRFSAERTGGSVSTLTIQRTQQEDSAVYLCASSLGVGGYQPQHFGDGTRLSIL.

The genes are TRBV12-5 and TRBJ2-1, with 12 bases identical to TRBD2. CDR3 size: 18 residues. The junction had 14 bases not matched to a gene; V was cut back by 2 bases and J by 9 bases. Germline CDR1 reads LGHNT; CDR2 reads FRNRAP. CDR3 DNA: TGTGCTAGTGGTTTGCCCCTAGGGGCTAGCGGGGGGGCTATTGAGCAGTTCTTC. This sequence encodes CASGLPLGASGGAIEQFF.

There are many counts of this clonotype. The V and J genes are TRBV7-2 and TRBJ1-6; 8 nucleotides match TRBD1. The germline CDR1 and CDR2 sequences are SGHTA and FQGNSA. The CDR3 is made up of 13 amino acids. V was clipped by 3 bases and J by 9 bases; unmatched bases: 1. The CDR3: CASSFQGASPLHF. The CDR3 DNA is TGTGCCAGCAGCTTCCAGGGGGCTTCACCCCTCCACTTT.

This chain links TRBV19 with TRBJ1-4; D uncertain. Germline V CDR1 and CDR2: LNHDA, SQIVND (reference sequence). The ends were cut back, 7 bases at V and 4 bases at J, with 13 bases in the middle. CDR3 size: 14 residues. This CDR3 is CASTAGSFNEKLFF. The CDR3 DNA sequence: TGTGCCAGTACCGCTGGGTCCTTTAATGAAAAACTGTTTTTT.

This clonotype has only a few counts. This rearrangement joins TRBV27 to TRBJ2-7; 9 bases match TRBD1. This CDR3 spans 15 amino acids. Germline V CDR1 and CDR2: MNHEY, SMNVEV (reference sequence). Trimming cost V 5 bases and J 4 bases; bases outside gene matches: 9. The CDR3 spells CASSASGTGLYEQYF. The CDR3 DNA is TGTGCCAGCAGTGCCTCCGGGACAGGGCTGTACGAGCAGTACTTC.

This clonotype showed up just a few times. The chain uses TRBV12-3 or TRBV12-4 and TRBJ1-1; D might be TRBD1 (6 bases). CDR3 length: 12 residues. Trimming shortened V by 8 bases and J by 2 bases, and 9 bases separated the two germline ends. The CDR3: CASLQGNTEAFF. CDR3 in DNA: TGTGCCAGCTTACAGGGAAACACTGAAGCTTTCTTT.

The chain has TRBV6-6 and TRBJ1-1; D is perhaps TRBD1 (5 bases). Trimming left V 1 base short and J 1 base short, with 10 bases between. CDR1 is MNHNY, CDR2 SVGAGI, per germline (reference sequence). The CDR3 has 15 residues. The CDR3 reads CASSYFRGENTEAFF. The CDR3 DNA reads TGTGCCAGCAGTTACTTCCGGGGGGAGAACACTGAAGCTTTCTTT.

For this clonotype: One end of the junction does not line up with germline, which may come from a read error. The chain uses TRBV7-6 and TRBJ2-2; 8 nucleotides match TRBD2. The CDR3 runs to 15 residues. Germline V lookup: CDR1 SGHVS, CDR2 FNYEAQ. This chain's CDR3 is CAISLDPGGAGELFF. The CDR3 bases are TGTGCCATCAGCTTAGATCCCGGGGGGGCCGGGGAGCTGTTTTTT. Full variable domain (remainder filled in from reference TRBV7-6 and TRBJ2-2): GAGVSQSPRYKVTKRGQDVALRCDPISGHVSLYWYRQALGQGPEFLTYFNYEAQQDKSGLPNDRFSAERPEGSISTLTIQRTEQRDSAMYRCAISLDPGGAGELFFGEGSRLTVL.

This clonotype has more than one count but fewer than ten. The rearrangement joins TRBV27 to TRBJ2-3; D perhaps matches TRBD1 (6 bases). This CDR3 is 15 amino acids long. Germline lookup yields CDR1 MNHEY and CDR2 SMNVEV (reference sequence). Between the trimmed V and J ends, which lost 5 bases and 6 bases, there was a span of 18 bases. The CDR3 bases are TGTGCCAGCAGTACTCTACAGGGCCTGGCGGATACGCAGTATTTT. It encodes CASSTLQGLADTQYF.

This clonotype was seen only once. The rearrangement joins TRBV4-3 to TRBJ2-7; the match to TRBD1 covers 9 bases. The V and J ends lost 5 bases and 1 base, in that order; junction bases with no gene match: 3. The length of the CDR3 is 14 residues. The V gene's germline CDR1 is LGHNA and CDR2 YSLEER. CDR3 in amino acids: CASSEDRGSYEQYV. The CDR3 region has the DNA TGCGCCAGCAGCGAGGACAGGGGTTCCTACGAGCAGTACGTC.

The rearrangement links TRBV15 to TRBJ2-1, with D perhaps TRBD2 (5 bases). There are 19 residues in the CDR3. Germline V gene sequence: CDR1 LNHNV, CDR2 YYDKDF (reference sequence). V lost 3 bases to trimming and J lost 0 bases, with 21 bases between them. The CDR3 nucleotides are TGTGCCACCAGCAGGCACGGAGGTGTGGCTGTTAGCTCCTACAATGAGCAGTTCTTC. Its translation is CATSRHGGVAVSSYNEQFF.

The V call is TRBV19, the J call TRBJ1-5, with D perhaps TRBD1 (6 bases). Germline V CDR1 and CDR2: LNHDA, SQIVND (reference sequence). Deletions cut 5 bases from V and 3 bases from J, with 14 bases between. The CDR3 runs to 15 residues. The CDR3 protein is CASSPRTASNQPQHF. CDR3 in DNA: TGTGCCAGTAGTCCAAGGACAGCCTCCAATCAGCCCCAGCATTTT.

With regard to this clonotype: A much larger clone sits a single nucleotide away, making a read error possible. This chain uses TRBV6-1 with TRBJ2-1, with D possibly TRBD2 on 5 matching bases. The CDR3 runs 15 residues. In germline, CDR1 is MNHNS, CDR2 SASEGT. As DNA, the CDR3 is TGTGCCAGCAGTGAAGCTGGGAGCTCCTACAATGAGCGGTTCTTC. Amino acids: CASSEAGSSYNERFF.